The sequence of this TCR beta chain was determined in a study of OX40 agonist ivuxolimab in advanced cancers. Overall study context: Melanoma, hepatocellular carcinoma, head and neck or renal cell cancer occurred in dose-escalation patients. Study-wide results and limits: Dose levels from 0.1 to 3.0 mg/kg saw CD4+ and CD8+ blood T cells expand clonally by week 6. Partial responders receiving 0.1-3.0 mg/kg showed among the lowest clonal expansion. In general, CD8+ T cells held more expanded clones than CD4+ did, on average.

For this clone: The antigen remains undetermined.

Only in-frame clones appear in the TCRdb table, and some are missing; sequencing was by immunoSEQ multiplex PCR. The table includes around 63,000 clones, 75% to 90% detected once. The CDR3 length is 14 residues. The V segment lost 4 bases and the J segment 4 bases; nucleotides outside the gene matches: 3. Germline V gene lookup returns CDR1 LNHNV and CDR2 YYDKDF (reference sequence). The sequence was obtained from an adult with an advanced solid tumor such as melanoma, head and neck, liver or kidney cancer. The genes are TRBV15 and TRBJ1-4, with TRBD1 matching over 7 bases. The source material was CD4+ or CD8+ T cells sorted from blood, sampled in a trial of the OX40 agonist ivuxolimab. CDR3 region: CATSTGQNNEKLFF. The CDR3 region has the DNA TGTGCCACCAGCACGGGACAGAATAATGAAAAACTGTTTTTT.